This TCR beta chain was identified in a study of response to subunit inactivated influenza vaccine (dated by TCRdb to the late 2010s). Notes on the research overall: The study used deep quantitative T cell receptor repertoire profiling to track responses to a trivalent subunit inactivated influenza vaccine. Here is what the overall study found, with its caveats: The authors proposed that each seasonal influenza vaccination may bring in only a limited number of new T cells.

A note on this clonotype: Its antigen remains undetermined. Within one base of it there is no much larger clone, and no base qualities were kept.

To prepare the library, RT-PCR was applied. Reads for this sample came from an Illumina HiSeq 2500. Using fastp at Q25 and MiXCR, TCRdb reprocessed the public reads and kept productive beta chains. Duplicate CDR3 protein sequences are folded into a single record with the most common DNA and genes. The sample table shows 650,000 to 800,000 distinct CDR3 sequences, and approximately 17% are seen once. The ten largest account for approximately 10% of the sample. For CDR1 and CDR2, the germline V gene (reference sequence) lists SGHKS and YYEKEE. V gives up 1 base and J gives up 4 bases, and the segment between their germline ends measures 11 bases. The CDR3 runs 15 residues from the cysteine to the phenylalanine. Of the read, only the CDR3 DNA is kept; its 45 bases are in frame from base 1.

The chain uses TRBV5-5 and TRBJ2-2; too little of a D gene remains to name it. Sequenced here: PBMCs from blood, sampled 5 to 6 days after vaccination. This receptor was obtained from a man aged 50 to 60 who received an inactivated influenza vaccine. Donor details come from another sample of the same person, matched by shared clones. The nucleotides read TGTGCCAGCAGCTTGCTCGCCCGGAGCACCGGGGAGCTGTTTTTT. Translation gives CASSLLARSTGELFF.